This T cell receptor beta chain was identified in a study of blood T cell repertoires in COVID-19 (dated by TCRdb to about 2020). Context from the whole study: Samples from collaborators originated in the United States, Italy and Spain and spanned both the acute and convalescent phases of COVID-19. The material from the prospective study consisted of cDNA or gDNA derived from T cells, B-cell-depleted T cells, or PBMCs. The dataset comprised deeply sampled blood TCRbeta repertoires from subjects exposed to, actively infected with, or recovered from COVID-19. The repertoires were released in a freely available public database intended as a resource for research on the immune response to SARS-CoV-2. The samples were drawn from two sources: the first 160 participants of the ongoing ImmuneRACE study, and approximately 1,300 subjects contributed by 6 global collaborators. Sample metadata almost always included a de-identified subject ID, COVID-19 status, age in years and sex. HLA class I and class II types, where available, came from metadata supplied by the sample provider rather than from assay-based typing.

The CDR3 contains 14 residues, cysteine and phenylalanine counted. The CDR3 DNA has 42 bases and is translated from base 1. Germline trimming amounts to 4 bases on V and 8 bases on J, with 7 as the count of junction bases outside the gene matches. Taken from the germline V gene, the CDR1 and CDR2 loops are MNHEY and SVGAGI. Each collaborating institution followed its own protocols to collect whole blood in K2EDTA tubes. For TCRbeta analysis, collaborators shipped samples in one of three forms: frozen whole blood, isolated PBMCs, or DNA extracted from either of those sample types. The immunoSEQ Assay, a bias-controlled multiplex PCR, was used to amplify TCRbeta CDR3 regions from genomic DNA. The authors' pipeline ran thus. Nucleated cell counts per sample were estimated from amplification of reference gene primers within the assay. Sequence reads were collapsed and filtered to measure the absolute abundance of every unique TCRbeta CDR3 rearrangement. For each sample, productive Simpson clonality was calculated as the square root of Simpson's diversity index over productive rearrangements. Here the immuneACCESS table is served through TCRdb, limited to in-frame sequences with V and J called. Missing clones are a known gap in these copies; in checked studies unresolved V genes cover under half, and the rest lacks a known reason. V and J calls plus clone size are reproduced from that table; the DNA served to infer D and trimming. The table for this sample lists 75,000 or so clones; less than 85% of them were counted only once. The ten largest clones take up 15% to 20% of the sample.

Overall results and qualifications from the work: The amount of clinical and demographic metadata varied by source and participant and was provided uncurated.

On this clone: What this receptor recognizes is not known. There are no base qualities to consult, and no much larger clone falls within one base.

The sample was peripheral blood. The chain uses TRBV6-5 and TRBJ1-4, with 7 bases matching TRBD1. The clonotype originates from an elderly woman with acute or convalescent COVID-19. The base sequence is TGTGCCAGCAGTTCAGGGGGGCCGACAGAAAAACTGTTTTTT. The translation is CASSSGGPTEKLFF.